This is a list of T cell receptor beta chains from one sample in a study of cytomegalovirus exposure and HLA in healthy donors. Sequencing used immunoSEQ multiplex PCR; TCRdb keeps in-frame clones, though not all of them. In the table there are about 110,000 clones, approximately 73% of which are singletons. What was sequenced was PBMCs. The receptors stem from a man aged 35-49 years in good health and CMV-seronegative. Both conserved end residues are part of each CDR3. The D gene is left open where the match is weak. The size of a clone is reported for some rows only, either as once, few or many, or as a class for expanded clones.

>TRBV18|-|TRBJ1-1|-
TGTGCCAGCTCCCCGTCGGGGGGGGACACTGAAGCTTTCTTT
CASSPSGGDTEAFF
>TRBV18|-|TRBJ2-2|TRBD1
TGTGCCAGCTCACTGTACAGGGGGCAAAGATCGGCCGGGGAGCTGTTTTTT
CASSLYRGQRSAGELFF
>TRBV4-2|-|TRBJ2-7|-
TGTGCCAGCAGCCAAGATAGGGGGGAGCAGTACTTC
CASSQDRGEQYF
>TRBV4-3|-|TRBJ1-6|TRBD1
TGCGCCAGCAGCAGACAGGGAGCCGACTCACCCCTCCACTTT
CASSRQGADSPLHF
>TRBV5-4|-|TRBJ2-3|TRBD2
TGTGCCAGCAGCTTCGGGGGGGCCAGGGCAGATACGCAGTATTTT
CASSFGGARADTQYF
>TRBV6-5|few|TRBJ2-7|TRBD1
TGTGCCAGCAAGGGGGCTTACGAGCAGTACTTC
CASKGAYEQYF
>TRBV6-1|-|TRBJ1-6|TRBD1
TGTGCCAGCGGGACAGGCGGATCACCCCTCCACTTT
CASGTGGSPLHF
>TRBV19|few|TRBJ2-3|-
TGTGCCAGTAGTATCCGGGGGGCATCTGTCACAGATACGCAGTATTTT
CASSIRGASVTDTQYF
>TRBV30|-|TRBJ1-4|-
TGTGCCTGGAGTGTTGCGGCAAATACCCTTTTCGAAAAACTGTTTTTT
CAWSVAANTLFEKLFF
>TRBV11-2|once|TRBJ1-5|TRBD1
TGTGCCAGCAGCCGGACAGGGGGACAGCCCCAGCATTTT
CASSRTGGQPQHF
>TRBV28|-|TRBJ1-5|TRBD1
TGTGCCAGCAACCCAGGGGGCAGGGGCAATCAGCCCCAGCATTTT
CASNPGGRGNQPQHF
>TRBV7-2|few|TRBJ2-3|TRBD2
TGTGCCAGCAGCCAAGGACTAGCGGGGGGGCCAGATACGCAGTATTTT
CASSQGLAGGPDTQYF
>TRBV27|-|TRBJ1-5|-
TGTGCCAGCAGTTGGGGGGGGCTTAAGGGTCAGCCCCAGCATTTT
CASSWGGLKGQPQHF
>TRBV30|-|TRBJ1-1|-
TGTGCCTGGAGTCATAACAGGAAAAGGGGCACTGAAGCTTTCTTT
CAWSHNRKRGTEAFF
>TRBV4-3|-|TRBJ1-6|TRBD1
TGCGCCAGCAGCCCTAACAGGGGCAATTCACCCCTCCACTTT
CASSPNRGNSPLHF
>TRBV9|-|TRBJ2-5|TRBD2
TGTGCCAGCAGCGTAGGGCCAGCGGGGGGCGAGACCCAGTACTTC
CASSVGPAGGETQYF
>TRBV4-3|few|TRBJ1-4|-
TGCGCCAGCAGCCAAGCAGGCAGGGGCGCTAATGAAAAACTGTTTTTT
CASSQAGRGANEKLFF
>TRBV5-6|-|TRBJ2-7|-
TGTGCCAGCAGCACCATCGCAGACGGGGGCTACGAGCAGTACTTC
CASSTIADGGYEQYF
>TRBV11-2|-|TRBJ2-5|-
TGTGCCAGCAGCATCCAAGGGGGAGTATTGTACTTC
CASSIQGGVLYF
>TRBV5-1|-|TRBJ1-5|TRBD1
TGCGCCAGCAGACAGGGGGCAAGTCAGCCCCAGCATTTT
CASRQGASQPQHF
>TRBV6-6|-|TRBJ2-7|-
TGTGCCAGCAGTTACCGGGGCGAGCAGTACTTC
CASSYRGEQYF
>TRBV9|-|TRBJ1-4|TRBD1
TGTGCCAGCAGCGTAGAGGGGACAGGTAACGAAAAACTGTTTTTT
CASSVEGTGNEKLFF
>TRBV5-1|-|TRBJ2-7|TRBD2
TGCGCCAGCAGCTTGTGGGGAGGGAACGAGCAGTACTTC
CASSLWGGNEQYF
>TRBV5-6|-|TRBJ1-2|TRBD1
TGTGCCAGCAGTGTCACCGGCAGGGGGCTAAACTATGGCTACACCTTC
CASSVTGRGLNYGYTF
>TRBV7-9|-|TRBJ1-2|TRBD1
TGTGCCAGCAGCTTGGACAGGGGACCGAATGGCTACACCTTC
CASSLDRGPNGYTF
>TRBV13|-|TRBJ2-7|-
TGTGCCAGCAGCTTAGAGCCCGGTAGCGGAGCTTTCTACGAGCAGTACTTC
CASSLEPGSGAFYEQYF
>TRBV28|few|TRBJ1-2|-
TGTGCCAGCAGCGGCGGGACTTCGGCTGGCTACACCTTC
CASSGGTSAGYTF
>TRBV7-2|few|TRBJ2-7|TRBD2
TGTGCCAGCAGCCGGGCGGGGGGGGCCTACGAGCAGTACTTC
CASSRAGGAYEQYF
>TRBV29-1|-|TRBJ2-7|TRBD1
TGCAGCGCCCTAGGACAGGCCTACGAGCAGTACTTC
CSALGQAYEQYF
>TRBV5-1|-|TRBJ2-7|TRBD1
TGCGCCAGCAGCTTGGGGACAGGGCCCTACGAGCAGTACTTC
CASSLGTGPYEQYF
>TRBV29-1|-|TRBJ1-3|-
TGCAGCGTTGATTCGGGTGAGGGCTCTGGAAACACCATATATTTT
CSVDSGEGSGNTIYF
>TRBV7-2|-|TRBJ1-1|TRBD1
TGTGCCAGCATCCCGACAGGGAGCTGTAGAGCTTTCTTT
CASIPTGSCRAFF
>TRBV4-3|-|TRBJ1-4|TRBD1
TGCGCCAGCAGCCAAGGAATCCTACAGGGGGCTAATGAAAAACTGTTTTTT
CASSQGILQGANEKLFF
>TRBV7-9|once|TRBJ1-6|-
TGTGCCAGCAGCTTAGTCGGCGGCCCCGGAGATTCACCCCTCCACTTT
CASSLVGGPGDSPLHF
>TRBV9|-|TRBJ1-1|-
TGTGCCAGCAGCGTAGACCCCGGGGGGAACACTGAAGCTTTCTTT
CASSVDPGGNTEAFF
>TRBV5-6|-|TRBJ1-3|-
TGTGCCAGCAGCTTGGAAGGGGGAACAGGAAACACCATATATTTT
CASSLEGGTGNTIYF
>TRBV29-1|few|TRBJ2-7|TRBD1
TGCAGCGTTCGCGATGGGGACAGGGGCTACGAGCAGTACTTC
CSVRDGDRGYEQYF
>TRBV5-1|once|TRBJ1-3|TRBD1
TGCGCCAGCAGCTTCGGGACAGGGACTTCTGGAAACACCATATATTTT
CASSFGTGTSGNTIYF
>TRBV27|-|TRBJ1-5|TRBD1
TGTGCCAGCAGTCCTTTGGGACAGGGGGCAGGCAATCAGCCCCAGCATTTT
CASSPLGQGAGNQPQHF
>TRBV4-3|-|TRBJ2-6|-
TGCGCCAGCAGCCAAGATTCGGTTCTCTCTGGGGCCAACGTCCTGACTTTC
CASSQDSVLSGANVLTF
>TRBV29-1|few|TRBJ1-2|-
TGCAGCGCCTCAGACGGGGGGTATGGCTACACCTTC
CSASDGGYGYTF
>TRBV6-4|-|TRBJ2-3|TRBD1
TGTGCCAGCAGTGGGACAGGGGGCACAGATACGCAGTATTTT
CASSGTGGTDTQYF
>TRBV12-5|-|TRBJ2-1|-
TGTGCTAGTGTCCTCGGGGTTACGGATGAGCAGTTCTTC
CASVLGVTDEQFF
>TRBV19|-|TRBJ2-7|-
TGTGCCAGTAGCCTTGGGAGCGCTCGGTACGAGCAGTACTTC
CASSLGSARYEQYF
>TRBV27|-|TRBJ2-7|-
TGTGCCAGTCGATCGAGCGGTGCCTACGAGCAGTACTTC
CASRSSGAYEQYF
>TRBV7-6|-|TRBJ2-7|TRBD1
TGTGCCAGCAGCCAATCGGACAGGCACTCCTACGAGCAGTACTTC
CASSQSDRHSYEQYF
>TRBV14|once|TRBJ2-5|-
TGTGCCAGCAGCCAAGGCTCTGCGGGGCTCCAAGAGACCCAGTACTTC
CASSQGSAGLQETQYF
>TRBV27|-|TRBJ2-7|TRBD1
TGTGCCAGCACCACCCTAACAGGGGGGCACGAGCAGTACTTC
CASTTLTGGHEQYF
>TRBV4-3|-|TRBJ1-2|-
TGCGCCAGCAGCCAAGATCACGGTCCAGCGTATGGCTACACCTTC
CASSQDHGPAYGYTF
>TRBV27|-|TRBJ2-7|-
TGTGCCAGCAGTTTATCGTTTCCCTGGCGGGGATCTACCTACGAGCAGTACTTC
CASSLSFPWRGSTYEQYF
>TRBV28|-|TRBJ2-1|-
TGTGCCAGCAGTTCGGACAGACCCGGCTACAATGAGCAGTTCTTC
CASSSDRPGYNEQFF
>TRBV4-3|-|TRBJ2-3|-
TGCGCCAGCAGCCCAGACTCTCGGGGATCAGATACGCAGTATTTT
CASSPDSRGSDTQYF
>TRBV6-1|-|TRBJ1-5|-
TGTGCCAGCCTAAGCGCAGGGATGGGGCAGCCCCAGCATTTT
CASLSAGMGQPQHF
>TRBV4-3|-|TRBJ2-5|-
TGCGCCAGCAGCCAAGGACCAGGGCGGAGAGAGACCCAGTACTTC
CASSQGPGRRETQYF
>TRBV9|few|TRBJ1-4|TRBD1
TGTGCCAGCAGCGTGGGGACAGTTAATGAAAAACTGTTTTTT
CASSVGTVNEKLFF
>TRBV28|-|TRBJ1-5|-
TGTGCCAGCAGTTTAGAAGGCGGGATGTTCGGGCCCCAGCATTTT
CASSLEGGMFGPQHF
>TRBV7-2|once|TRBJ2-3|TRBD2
TGTGCCAGCAGCCCCTTGGCGGGGGGCTCGACAGATACGCAGTATTTT
CASSPLAGGSTDTQYF
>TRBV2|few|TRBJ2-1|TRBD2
TGTGCCAGTAGTTCTAGCGGGGGTACGAATGAGCAGTTCTTC
CASSSSGGTNEQFF
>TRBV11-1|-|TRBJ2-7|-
TGTGCCAGCAGCAATTTCCCCGCCGGGTCCTACGAGCAGTACTTC
CASSNFPAGSYEQYF
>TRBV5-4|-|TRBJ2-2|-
TGTGCCAGCAGCTCCCCGTGGGGGCGGAACACCGGGGAGCTGTTTTTT
CASSSPWGRNTGELFF